This T cell receptor (beta chain) is drawn from a study of blood T cell repertoires in COVID-19. The germline gives CDR1 SEHNR, CDR2 FQNEAQ (reference sequence). The CDR3 runs to 16 residues. The ends were cut back, 1 base at V and 4 bases at J, with 16 bases in the middle. TCRdb's copy holds only in-frame clones and misses some; the assay was immunoSEQ multiplex PCR. The profile shows roughly 150,000 clones, about 83% of them singletons. This clone came up a few times. This TCR came from an elderly woman with acute or convalescent COVID-19. Sequenced input: peripheral blood. This sequence joins TRBV7-9 and TRBJ1-2; unclear D gene. The DNA for the CDR3 is TGTGCCAGCAGCTTAGGGGCTGGGTTCGATCTCTATGGCTACACCTTC. Translated, it gives CASSLGAGFDLYGYTF.